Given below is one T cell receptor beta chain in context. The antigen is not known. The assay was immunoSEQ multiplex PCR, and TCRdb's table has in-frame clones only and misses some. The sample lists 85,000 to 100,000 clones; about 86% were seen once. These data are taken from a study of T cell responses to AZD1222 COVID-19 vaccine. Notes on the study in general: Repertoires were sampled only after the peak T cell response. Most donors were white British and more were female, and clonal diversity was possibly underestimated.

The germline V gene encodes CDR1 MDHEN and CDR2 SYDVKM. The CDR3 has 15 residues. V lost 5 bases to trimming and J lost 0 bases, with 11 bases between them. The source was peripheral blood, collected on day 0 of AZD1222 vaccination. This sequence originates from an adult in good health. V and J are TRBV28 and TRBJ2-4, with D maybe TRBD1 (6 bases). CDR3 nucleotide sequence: TGTGCCAGCAGTGAATACAGGGTAGCCAAAAACATTCAGTACTTC. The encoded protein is CASSEYRVAKNIQYF.